The clone carrying this TCR beta chain has more than one count but fewer than ten. The data were obtained in a study of T cells in Graves' hyperthyroidism and ophthalmopathy. The CDR3 runs 14 residues. Trimming removed 1 base from V and 7 bases from J, with 10 bases in between. Germline V gene sequence: CDR1 SNHLY, CDR2 FYNNEI. Amplification targeted TCR beta CDR3 regions from RNA transcripts. An initial round of RT-PCR targeting the TCR CDR3 relied on the HTBI primer set. TCRdb re-derived calls from the multiplex PCR reads in MiXCR, one entry per CDR3 protein. The sample lists about 290,000 distinct CDR3 sequences, approximately 17% occurring once.

The chain is built from TRBV2 and TRBJ1-4, with D possibly TRBD1 on 5 matching bases. The sequenced sample was blood. The source of this sequence is a man aged 25 to 45 with Graves' hyperthyroidism. The CDR3: CASSEGQGPEKLFF. The CDR3 bases are TGTGCCAGCAGTGAAGGGCAGGGACCTGAAAAACTGTTTTTT.